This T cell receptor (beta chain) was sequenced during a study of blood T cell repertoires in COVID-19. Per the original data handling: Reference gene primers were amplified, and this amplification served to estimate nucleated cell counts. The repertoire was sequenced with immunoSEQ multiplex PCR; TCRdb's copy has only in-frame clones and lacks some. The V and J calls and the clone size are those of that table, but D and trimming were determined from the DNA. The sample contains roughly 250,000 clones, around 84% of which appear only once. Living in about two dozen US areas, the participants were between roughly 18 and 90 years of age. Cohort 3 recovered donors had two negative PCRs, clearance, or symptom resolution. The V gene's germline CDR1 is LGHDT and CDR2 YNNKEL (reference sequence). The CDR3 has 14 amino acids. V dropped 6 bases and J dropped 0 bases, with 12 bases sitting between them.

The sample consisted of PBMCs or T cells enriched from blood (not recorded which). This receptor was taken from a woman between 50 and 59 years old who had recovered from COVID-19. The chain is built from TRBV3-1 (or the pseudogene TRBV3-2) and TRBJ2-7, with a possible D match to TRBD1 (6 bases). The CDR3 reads CASSPPTGSYEQYF. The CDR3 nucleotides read TGTGCCAGCAGTCCCCCGACAGGCTCCTACGAGCAGTACTTC.